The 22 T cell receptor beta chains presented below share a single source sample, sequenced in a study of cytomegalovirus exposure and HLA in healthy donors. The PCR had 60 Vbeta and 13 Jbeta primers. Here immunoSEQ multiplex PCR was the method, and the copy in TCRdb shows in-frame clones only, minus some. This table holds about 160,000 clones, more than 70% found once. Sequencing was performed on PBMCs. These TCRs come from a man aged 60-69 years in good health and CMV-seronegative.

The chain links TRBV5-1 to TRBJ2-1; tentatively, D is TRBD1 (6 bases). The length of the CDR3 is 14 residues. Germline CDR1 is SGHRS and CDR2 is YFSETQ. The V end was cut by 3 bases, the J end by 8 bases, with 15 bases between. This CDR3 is CASSSEGHRYEQFF. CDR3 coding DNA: TGCGCCAGCAGCTCCGAGGGACACCGGTATGAGCAGTTCTTC.

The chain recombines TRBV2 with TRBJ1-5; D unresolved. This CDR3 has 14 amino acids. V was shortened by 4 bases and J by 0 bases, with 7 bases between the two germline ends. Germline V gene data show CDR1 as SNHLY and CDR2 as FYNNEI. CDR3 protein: CASSGPNSNQPQHF. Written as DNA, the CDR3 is TGTGCCAGCAGTGGGCCCAATAGCAATCAGCCCCAGCATTTT.

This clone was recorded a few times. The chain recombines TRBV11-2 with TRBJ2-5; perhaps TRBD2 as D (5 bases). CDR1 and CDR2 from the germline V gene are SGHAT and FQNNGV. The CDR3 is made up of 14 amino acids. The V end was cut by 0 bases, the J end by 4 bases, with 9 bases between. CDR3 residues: CASSLDPGSETQYF. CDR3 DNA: TGTGCCAGCAGCTTAGATCCGGGGTCAGAGACCCAGTACTTC.

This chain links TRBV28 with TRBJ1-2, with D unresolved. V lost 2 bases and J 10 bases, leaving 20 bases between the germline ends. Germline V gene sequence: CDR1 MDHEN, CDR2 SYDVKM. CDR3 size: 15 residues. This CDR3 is CASSLQYAAAMVYTF. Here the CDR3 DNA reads TGTGCCAGCAGTTTACAGTACGCGGCAGCTATGGTCTACACCTTC.

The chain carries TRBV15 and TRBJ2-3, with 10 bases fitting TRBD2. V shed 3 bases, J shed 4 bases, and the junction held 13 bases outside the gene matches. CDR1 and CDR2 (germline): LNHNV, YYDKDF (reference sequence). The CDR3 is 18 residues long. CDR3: CATSSPPYLAGVADTQYF. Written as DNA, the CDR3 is TGTGCCACCAGCAGTCCCCCGTATCTAGCGGGAGTTGCAGATACGCAGTATTTT.

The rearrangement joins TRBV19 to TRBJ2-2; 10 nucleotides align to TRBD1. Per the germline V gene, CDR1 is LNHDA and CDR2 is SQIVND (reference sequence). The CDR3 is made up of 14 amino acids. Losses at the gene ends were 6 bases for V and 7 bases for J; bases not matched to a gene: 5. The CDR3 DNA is TGTGCCAGTAGCGAGGGACAGGGGTTCGGGGAGCTGTTTTTT. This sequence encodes CASSEGQGFGELFF.

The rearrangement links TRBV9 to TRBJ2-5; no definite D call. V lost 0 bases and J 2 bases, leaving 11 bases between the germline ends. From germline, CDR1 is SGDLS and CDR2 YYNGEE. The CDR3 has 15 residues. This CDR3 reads CASSVGAGVQETQYF. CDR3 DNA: TGTGCCAGCAGCGTAGGAGCCGGAGTTCAAGAGACCCAGTACTTC.

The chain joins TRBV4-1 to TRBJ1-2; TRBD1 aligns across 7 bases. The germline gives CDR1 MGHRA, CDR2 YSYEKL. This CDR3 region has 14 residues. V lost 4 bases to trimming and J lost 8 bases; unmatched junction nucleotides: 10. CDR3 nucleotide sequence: TGCGCCAGCAGCCCTTACAACAGGGGTGGAGGCTACACCTTC. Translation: CASSPYNRGGGYTF.

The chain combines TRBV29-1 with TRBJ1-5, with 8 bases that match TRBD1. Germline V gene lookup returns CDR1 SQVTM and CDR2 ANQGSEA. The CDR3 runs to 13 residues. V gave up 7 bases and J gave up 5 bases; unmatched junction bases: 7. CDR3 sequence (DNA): TGCAGCGCCTTGACAGGGGATTATCAGCCCCAGCATTTT. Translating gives CSALTGDYQPQHF.

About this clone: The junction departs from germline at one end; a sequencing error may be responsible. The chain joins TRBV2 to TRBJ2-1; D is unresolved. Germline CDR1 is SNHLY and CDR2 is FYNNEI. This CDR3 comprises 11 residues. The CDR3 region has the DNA TGTGCCGGCAGCCCTGACAATGAGCAGTTCTTC. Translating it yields CAGSPDNEQFF.

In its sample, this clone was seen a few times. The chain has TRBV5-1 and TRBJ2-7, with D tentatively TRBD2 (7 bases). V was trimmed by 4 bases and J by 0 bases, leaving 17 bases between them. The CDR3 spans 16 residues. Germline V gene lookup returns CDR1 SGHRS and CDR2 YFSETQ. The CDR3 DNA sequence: TGCGCCAGCAGCCCCCGGGGGGCGGGAGCCTCCTACGAGCAGTACTTC. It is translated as CASSPRGAGASYEQYF.

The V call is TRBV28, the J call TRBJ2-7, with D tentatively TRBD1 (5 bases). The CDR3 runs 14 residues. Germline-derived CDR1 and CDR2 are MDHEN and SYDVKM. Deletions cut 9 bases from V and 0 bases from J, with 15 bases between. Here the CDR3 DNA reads TGTGCCAGTAACCTAGGGGTCATCTCCTACGAGCAGTACTTC. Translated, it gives CASNLGVISYEQYF.

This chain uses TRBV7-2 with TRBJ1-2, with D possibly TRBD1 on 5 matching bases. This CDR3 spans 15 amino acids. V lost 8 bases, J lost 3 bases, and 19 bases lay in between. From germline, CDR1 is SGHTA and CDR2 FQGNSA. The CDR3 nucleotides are TGTGCCAGCGGGAGTATGTCGGGGGGTGACTATGGCTACACCTTC. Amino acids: CASGSMSGGDYGYTF.

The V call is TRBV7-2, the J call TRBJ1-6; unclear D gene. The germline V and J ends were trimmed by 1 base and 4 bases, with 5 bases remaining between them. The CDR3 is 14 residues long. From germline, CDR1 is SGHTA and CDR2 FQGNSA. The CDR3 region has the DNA TGTGCCAGCAGCTTAGACGGTTATAATTCACCCCTCCACTTT. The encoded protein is CASSLDGYNSPLHF.

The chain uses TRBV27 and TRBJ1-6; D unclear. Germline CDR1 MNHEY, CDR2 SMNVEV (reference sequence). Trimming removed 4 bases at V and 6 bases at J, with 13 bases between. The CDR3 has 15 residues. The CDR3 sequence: CASSSNSLANSPLHF. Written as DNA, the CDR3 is TGTGCCAGCAGTTCAAACAGCCTAGCTAATTCACCCCTCCACTTT.

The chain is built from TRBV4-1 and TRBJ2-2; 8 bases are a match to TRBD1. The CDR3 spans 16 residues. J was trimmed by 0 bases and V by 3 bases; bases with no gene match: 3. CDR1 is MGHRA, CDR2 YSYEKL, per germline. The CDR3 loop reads CASSHRGLTNTGELFF. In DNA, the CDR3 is TGCGCCAGCAGCCACAGGGGGCTCACGAACACCGGGGAGCTGTTTTTT.

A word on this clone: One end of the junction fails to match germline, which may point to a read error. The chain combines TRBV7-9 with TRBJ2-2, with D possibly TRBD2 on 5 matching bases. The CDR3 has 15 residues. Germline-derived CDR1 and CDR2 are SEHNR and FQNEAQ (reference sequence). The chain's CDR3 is CSSTTLLANTGELFF. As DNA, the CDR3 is TGTTCCAGCACTACACTACTAGCGAACACCGGGGAGCTGTTTTTT.

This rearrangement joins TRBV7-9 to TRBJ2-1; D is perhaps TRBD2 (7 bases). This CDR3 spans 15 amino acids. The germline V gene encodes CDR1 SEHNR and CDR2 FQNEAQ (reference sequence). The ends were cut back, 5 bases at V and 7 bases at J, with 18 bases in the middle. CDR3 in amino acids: CASSPPRGLGNEQFF. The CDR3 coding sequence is TGTGCCAGCAGCCCGCCGCGGGGGCTGGGTAATGAGCAGTTCTTC.

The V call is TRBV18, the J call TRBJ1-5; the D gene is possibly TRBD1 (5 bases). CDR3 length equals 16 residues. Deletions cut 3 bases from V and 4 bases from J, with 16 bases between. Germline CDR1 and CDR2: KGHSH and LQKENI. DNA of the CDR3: TGTGCCAGCTCACCCTGGGACTCCTATGGGAATCAGCCCCAGCATTTT. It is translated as CASSPWDSYGNQPQHF.

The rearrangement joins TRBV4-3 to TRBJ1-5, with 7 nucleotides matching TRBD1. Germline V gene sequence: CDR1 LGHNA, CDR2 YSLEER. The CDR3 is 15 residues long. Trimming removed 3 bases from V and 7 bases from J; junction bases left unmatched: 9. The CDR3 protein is CASSQNDRTGQPQHF. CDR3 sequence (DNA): TGCGCCAGCAGCCAGAATGACAGGACAGGACAGCCCCAGCATTTT.

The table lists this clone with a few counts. CDR3 in DNA: TGTGCCAGCAGCCCGCGGACAGGTCAACAAGAGACCCAGTACTTC. Its translation: CASSPRTGQQETQYF. V is TRBV7-6 and J is TRBJ2-5, with 7 bases that match TRBD1. Germline V gene sequence: CDR1 SGHVS, CDR2 FNYEAQ. This CDR3 region has 15 residues. With V trimmed by 5 bases and J by 2 bases, 8 bases remained unmatched.

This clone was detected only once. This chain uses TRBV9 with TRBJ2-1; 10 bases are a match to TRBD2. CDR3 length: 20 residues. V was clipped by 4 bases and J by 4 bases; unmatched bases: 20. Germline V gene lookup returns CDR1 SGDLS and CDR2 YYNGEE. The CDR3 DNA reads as TGTGCCAGCAGCCGCTTAGGAAGGCTAGCGGGAGAGGTGGGGTACAATGAGCAGTTCTTC. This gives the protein CASSRLGRLAGEVGYNEQFF.